Presented here are 21 T cell receptor beta chains from one specimen sequenced in a study of T and B cells in COVID-19 patients. TRB was amplified from about 260-540 ng of blood genomic DNA. BIOMED2 TRB-A/B primer pools were used in multiplex TRB PCR. From the multiplex PCR reads, TCRdb called clonotypes with MiXCR, one entry per CDR3 protein. The sample carries around 20,000 distinct CDR3 sequences, over 25% recorded once. The material sequenced was blood. The source is a human donor who had recovered from COVID-19.

By share of the sample, this clonotype is medium-sized. The chain couples TRBV19 to TRBJ2-2; D is unclear. Germline V CDR1 and CDR2: LNHDA, SQIVND (reference sequence). This CDR3 contains 13 residues. The V end lost 5 bases, the J end lost 7 bases, and 11 bases lay between the germline ends. CDR3: CASSPTFDGELFF. The CDR3 nucleotides read TGTGCCAGTAGTCCGACATTCGACGGGGAGCTGTTTTTT.

This clonotype was found a few times. The chain employs TRBV10-1 and TRBJ2-2; D is unclear. V was shortened by 4 bases and J by 4 bases, with 4 bases between the two germline ends. Germline V gives CDR1 WNHNN, CDR2 SYGVQD (reference sequence). The CDR3 is 12 residues long. The CDR3 protein is CASSVPTGELFF. CDR3 DNA sequence: TGCGCCAGCAGTGTACCCACCGGGGAGCTGTTTTTT.

This clonotype has a handful of counts. The chain carries TRBV5-1 and TRBJ2-7, with TRBD2 identical over 13 bases. The V and J ends lost 4 bases and 6 bases, in that order; junction bases with no gene match: 10. Looked up from germline, CDR1 is SGHRS and CDR2 is YFSETQ. This CDR3 has 16 residues. The CDR3 bases are TGCGCCAGCAGCCCCACACTAGCGGGGGGGCCGGGCGAGCAGTACTTC. Protein product: CASSPTLAGGPGEQYF.

Relative to its sample, this clonotype is medium-sized (0.01 to 0.1%). CDR3 residues: CASSHFRALGGYRTDTQYF. CDR3 bases: TGTGCCAGCAGCCACTTTAGGGCCTTAGGGGGATACCGCACAGATACGCAGTATTTT. This chain uses TRBV11-3 with TRBJ2-3; maybe TRBD1 (6 bases). Germline-derived CDR1 and CDR2 are SGHNT and YENEEA. V gave up 5 bases and J gave up 1 base, with 25 bases separating them. CDR3 length equals 19 residues.

This clonotype was counted ten times or more. This chain joins TRBV18 and TRBJ2-1; no firm D call. This CDR3 region has 15 residues. Germline V gene sequence: CDR1 KGHSH, CDR2 LQKENI. The germline V and J ends were trimmed by 6 bases and 0 bases, with 12 bases remaining between them. Here the CDR3 DNA reads TGTGCCAGCTCTCAACGGATCAGCTCCTACAATGAGCAGTTCTTC. This encodes CASSQRISSYNEQFF. The full variable domain, with the rest looked up from reference TRBV18 and TRBJ2-1, is NAGVMQNPRHLVRRRGQEARLRCSPMKGHSHVYWYRQLPEEGLKFMVYLQKENIIDESGMPKERFSAEFPKEGPSILRIQQVVRGDSAAYFCASSQRISSYNEQFFGPGTRLTVL.

This clonotype has a handful of counts. The V gene is TRBV6-5, the J gene TRBJ2-4, with 13 bases matching TRBD2. Germline CDR1 reads MNHEY; CDR2 reads SVGAGI. The CDR3 extends over 18 amino acids. J gave up 0 bases and V 6 bases, and 8 bases lay outside the gene matches. The CDR3 region has the DNA TGTGCCAGCAGGAGACTAGCGGGGGGCGGACTAGCCAAAAACATTCAGTACTTC. Translation gives CASRRLAGGGLAKNIQYF.

This clonotype appeared many times. The chain joins TRBV6-5 to TRBJ1-1; D gene uncertain. The CDR3 is 11 amino acids. Per germline, CDR1 MNHEY and CDR2 SVGAGI. V was cut by 6 bases and J by 7 bases, with 9 bases left in between. CDR3 nucleotide sequence: TGTGCCAGCAGGATGGAGGGTGAAGCTTTCTTT. The encoded protein is CASRMEGEAFF.

This clonotype was recorded many times. The V gene is TRBV29-1, the J gene TRBJ1-4; possibly TRBD1 for D (5 bases). Trimming shortened V by 7 bases and J by 11 bases, and 20 bases separated the two germline ends. There are 13 residues in the CDR3. Looked up from germline, CDR1 is SQVTM and CDR2 is ANQGSEA. CDR3 residues: CSGGGTGFEKLFF. CDR3 bases: TGCAGCGGGGGGGGGACCGGGTTTGAGAAACTGTTTTTT.

This chain links TRBV12-3 or TRBV12-4 with TRBJ2-1; TRBD2 aligns across 11 bases. With V trimmed by 6 bases and J by 7 bases, 5 bases remained unmatched. CDR3 length: 14 residues. The CDR3 region is CASRSSGGKNEQFF. The CDR3 DNA reads as TGTGCCAGCAGATCTAGCGGGGGGAAAAATGAGCAGTTCTTC.

Many counts were recorded for this clonotype. The chain combines TRBV6-5 with TRBJ2-3, with TRBD2 as a possible D gene (6 bases). The CDR3 sequence is 13 residues long. V lost 5 bases to trimming and J lost 11 bases, with 17 bases between them. Germline V gene sequence: CDR1 MNHEY, CDR2 SVGAGI. This CDR3 is CASSRGGTGKQYF. DNA for the CDR3: TGTGCCAGCAGTAGGGGCGGGACGGGTAAGCAGTATTTT.

The sample holds a few counts of this clonotype. The J gene is TRBJ1-4, the V gene TRBV6-1, with no clear D. The germline gives CDR1 MNHNS, CDR2 SASEGT. The V end was cut by 7 bases, the J end by 3 bases, with 12 bases between. This CDR3 region has 14 residues. The CDR3 loop is CASNQYAANEKLFF. CDR3 DNA: TGTGCCAGCAATCAATATGCCGCTAATGAAAAACTGTTTTTT.

Concerning this clonotype: Being one base from a much bigger clone, this may be a read error. The CDR3 sequence is CASSSGRLSSYNSPIHF. CDR3 nucleotide sequence: TGTGCCAGCAGTTCTGGACGATTGAGCTCCTATAATTCACCCATCCACTTT. V and J are TRBV5-4 and TRBJ1-6; D call uncertain. The CDR3 loop spans 17 amino acids. Germline CDR1 and CDR2: SGHNT and YYREEE (reference sequence).

J is TRBJ1-2 and V is TRBV7-9; D gene ambiguous. Trimming took off 7 bases at V and 2 bases at J, with 11 bases between the two ends. The CDR3 length is 13 residues. Per germline, CDR1 SEHNR and CDR2 FQNEAQ (reference sequence). The CDR3 protein is CASINHGNYGYTF. DNA for the CDR3: TGTGCCAGCATCAATCACGGAAACTATGGCTACACCTTC.

This clonotype was counted at least ten times. The chain couples TRBV5-4 to TRBJ2-7; D is ambiguous. Germline assignment: CDR1 SGHNT and CDR2 YYREEE (reference sequence). The V and J ends lost 0 bases and 2 bases respectively, with 9 bases between them. The CDR3 length is 14 residues. The CDR3 protein is CASSLEPEAYEQYF. The CDR3 DNA reads as TGTGCCAGCAGCTTGGAGCCAGAAGCCTACGAGCAGTACTTC.

This clonotype was picked up many times. The gene calls are TRBV19 and TRBJ2-3; D possibly corresponds to TRBD1 (7 bases). Germline V gene lookup returns CDR1 LNHDA and CDR2 SQIVND (reference sequence). V lost 10 bases and J lost 5, with 13 bases in between. The CDR3 length is 12 residues. CDR3 residues: CATTQGGDTQYF. The CDR3 nucleotides read TGTGCCACTACCCAGGGGGGAGATACGCAGTATTTT.

The J gene is TRBJ2-5, the V gene TRBV20-1; 11 bases agree with TRBD2. This CDR3 is built from 14 residues. Trimming cost V 1 base and J 11 bases; bases outside gene matches: 9. Germline V lookup: CDR1 DFQATT, CDR2 SNEGSKA (reference sequence). CDR3 bases: TGCAGTGCTAGAGGGGTGCTAGCGGGGGGTGAGCAGTACTTC. It translates to CSARGVLAGGEQYF.

This clonotype has at least ten counts. The V and J genes are TRBV19 and TRBJ1-2; the D gene is possibly TRBD1 (6 bases). With 4 bases removed from V and 10 bases from J, the gap between germline ends came to 16 bases. The germline V gene encodes CDR1 LNHDA and CDR2 SQIVND (reference sequence). This CDR3 comprises 13 residues. The CDR3 coding sequence is TGTGCCAGTAGTACCGGGACACCCGCGGCCTACACCTTC. Protein product: CASSTGTPAAYTF.

The CDR3 nucleotides are TGCAGTGCAAGAAGGGCAGGCGGGGCTAATGAAAAACTGTTTTTT. This encodes CSARRAGGANEKLFF. The chain carries TRBV20-1 and TRBJ1-4; D not certain. The ends were cut back, 6 bases at V and 3 bases at J, with 17 bases in the middle. The germline V gene has CDR1 DFQATT and CDR2 SNEGSKA (reference sequence). CDR3 length: 15 residues.

This clonotype appeared once. The chain joins TRBV11-3 to TRBJ2-1, with 15 nucleotides matching TRBD2. CDR1 and CDR2 (germline): SGHNT, YENEEA. The junction had 6 bases not matched to a gene; V was cut back by 6 bases and J by 3 bases. The CDR3 totals 17 residues. CDR3 bases: TGTGCCAGCAGTCCAGGGACTAGCGGGGGGAACTACAATGAGCAGTTCTTC. This codes for CASSPGTSGGNYNEQFF.

This clonotype was counted a few times. The chain carries TRBV6-5 and TRBJ1-2; D might be TRBD1 (5 bases). Germline V gene sequence: CDR1 MNHEY, CDR2 SVGAGI. There are 14 residues in the CDR3. The ends were cut back, 4 bases at V and 6 bases at J, with 15 bases in the middle. CDR3 amino acids: CASSSPGRRNGYTF. As DNA, the CDR3 is TGTGCCAGCAGTTCTCCGGGACGCAGGAATGGCTACACCTTC.

This clonotype was detected many times. V gene TRBV5-6 combines with J gene TRBJ2-5, with 10 bases that match TRBD1. The germline gives CDR1 SGHDT, CDR2 YYEEEE. There are 15 residues in the CDR3. Unmatched junction bases numbered 6, after V lost 4 bases and J lost 3 bases. The chain's CDR3 is CASSPGQGTKETQYF. In DNA, the CDR3 is TGTGCCAGCAGCCCGGGACAGGGGACCAAAGAGACCCAGTACTTC.